This TCR beta chain was recorded in a study of a mutant IDH1 vaccine in newly diagnosed glioma. Remarks on this clone: Its target is unknown.

The CDR3 runs 13 residues. Trimming removed 6 bases at V and 0 bases at J, with 8 bases between. The germline CDR1 and CDR2 sequences are SGHDN and FVKESK. Clones were read by immunoSEQ multiplex PCR, and TCRdb kept only the in-frame ones, dropping some. The table records about 58,000 clones, 84% of them present only once. As for time point: week 5, during vaccination. It was 300 ug of mutant IDH1 20-mer peptide that made up each vaccine dose, given with topical imiquimod. The receptor's source is a woman between 45 and 60 years old with glioma. This material consisted of PBMCs, taken from a glioma patient whose treatment included an IDH1 peptide vaccine. This sequence joins TRBV14 and TRBJ1-1; D not resolved. The CDR3 DNA sequence: TGTGCCAGCAGAAAAGATTTGAACACTGAAGCTTTCTTT. It encodes CASRKDLNTEAFF.